The 17 T cell receptor beta chains below come from one sample, sequenced in a study of post-analysis software for immune sequencing data. Unique molecular identifiers were present in the TCR beta cDNA libraries. TCRdb reprocessed the PCR reads with MiXCR, giving one entry per CDR3 protein. The sample has 650,000 to 850,000 distinct CDR3 sequences, approximately 50% seen once. No antigen is known for these receptors. Whole-study findings and limits: When patients were compared with controls, roughly five TRBV segments were more frequent, TRBV5-6, TRBV5-1 and TRBV20-1 among them.

Sequenced input: blood. The receptor set was obtained from a girl aged 10 to 17 with multiple sclerosis.

V gene TRBV6-2 or TRBV6-3 combines with J gene TRBJ2-1; no firm D call. This CDR3 has 15 amino acids. V was shortened by 6 bases and J by 5 bases, with 17 bases between the two germline ends. Germline CDR1 reads MNHEY; CDR2 reads SVGEGT. Written as DNA, the CDR3 is TGTGCCAGCAGAATCTTTGCCCACGGAAACAATGAGCAGTTCTTC. Amino acids: CASRIFAHGNNEQFF.

CDR3 in amino acids: CASSPPGQGNINYGYTF. The CDR3 bases are TGTGCCAGCAGCCCTCCGGGACAGGGGAACATCAACTATGGCTACACCTTC. The chain uses TRBV7-9 and TRBJ1-2, with 10 bases fitting TRBD1. CDR3 length equals 17 residues. The V gene's germline CDR1 is SEHNR and CDR2 FQNEAQ (reference sequence). Losses at the gene ends were 5 bases for V and 2 bases for J; bases not matched to a gene: 11.

The genes are TRBV20-1 and TRBJ2-1, with D possibly being TRBD1 (6 bases). Trimming left V 4 bases short and J 7 bases short, with 14 bases between. Germline V CDR1 and CDR2: DFQATT, SNEGSKA (reference sequence). CDR3 length equals 13 residues. Here the CDR3 reads CSAIERGKNEQFF. The CDR3 DNA is TGCAGTGCTATTGAGAGGGGGAAGAATGAGCAGTTCTTC.

V usage is TRBV28 and J usage is TRBJ1-1; 10 bases line up with TRBD1. Losses at the gene ends were 6 bases for V and 4 bases for J; bases not matched to a gene: 11. This CDR3 comprises 16 residues. From germline, CDR1 is MDHEN and CDR2 SYDVKM. DNA for the CDR3: TGTGCCAGCAGCCATTCTCGGACAGGGGGTATCACTGAAGCTTTCTTT. Residues: CASSHSRTGGITEAFF.

This clonotype was picked up a small number of times. This CDR3 reads CAWSRGDATDTQYF. CDR3 DNA: TGTGCCTGGAGCCGAGGAGACGCCACAGATACGCAGTATTTT. The chain carries TRBV30 and TRBJ2-3; D is unresolved. V lost 3 bases to trimming and J lost 2 bases, with 12 bases between them. Germline assignment: CDR1 GTSNPN and CDR2 SVGIG (reference sequence). CDR3 length: 14 residues.

As regards this clonotype: Since the CDR3 does not end with the conserved phenylalanine or tryptophan, this likely comes from a read error. The chain has TRBV5-1 and TRBJ1-5, with TRBD1 matching 9 bases. The length of the CDR3 is 18 residues. Trimming removed 0 bases from V and 2 bases from J; junction bases left unmatched: 9. CDR1 and CDR2 from the germline V gene are SGHRS and YFSETQ. The DNA for the CDR3 is TGCGCCAGCAGCTTGGGGGCAGGGACAGGGCACGGCAATCAGCCCCAGCATGTT. Its translation: CASSLGAGTGHGNQPQHV.

This clonotype showed up just a few times. V and J are TRBV6-5 and TRBJ2-3; TRBD2 agrees at 11 bases. Germline-derived CDR1 and CDR2 are MNHEY and SVGAGI. Germline trimming cut 7 bases from V and 1 base from J; bases unmatched to any gene: 4. This CDR3 spans 15 amino acids. CDR3 coding DNA: TGTGCCAGCACTTTAGCGGGGGGGCGCACAGATACGCAGTATTTT. It translates to CASTLAGGRTDTQYF.

The sample holds one count of this clonotype. This chain joins TRBV27 and TRBJ2-5, with D maybe TRBD2 (6 bases). The CDR3 covers 14 residues. Germline lookup yields CDR1 MNHEY and CDR2 SMNVEV (reference sequence). The V end lost 9 bases, the J end lost 3 bases, and 17 bases lay between the germline ends. The CDR3 nucleotides are TGTGCCAGTAGTAATGGAGGGGAGGAAGAGACCCAGTACTTC. Translated: CASSNGGEEETQYF.

The CDR3 coding sequence is TGTGCCAGCAGCCAACGTCACGGGGATACGCAGTATTTT. It codes for CASSQRHGDTQYF. V and J are TRBV3-1 and TRBJ2-3; D gene uncertain. With 2 bases removed from V and 6 bases from J, the gap between germline ends came to 9 bases. The CDR3 is 13 residues long. The germline gives CDR1 LGHDT, CDR2 YNNKEL (reference sequence).

This clonotype was found a few times. The rearrangement joins TRBV20-1 to TRBJ2-1; TRBD1 matches 9 bases. V gave up 5 bases and J gave up 4 bases; unmatched junction bases: 6. This CDR3 spans 14 amino acids. CDR1 and CDR2 from the germline V gene are DFQATT and SNEGSKA (reference sequence). The CDR3 protein is CSAGRDRVYNEQFF. CDR3 DNA sequence: TGCAGTGCTGGCCGGGACAGGGTGTACAATGAGCAGTTCTTC.

This chain uses TRBV7-3 with TRBJ2-1, with TRBD2 as a possible D gene (6 bases). Germline V lookup: CDR1 SGHTA, CDR2 FQGTGA. Between the trimmed V and J ends, which lost 1 base and 6 bases, there was a span of 13 bases. The CDR3 consists of 15 residues. The CDR3: CASSLNLGRINEQFF. In nucleotides, the CDR3 is TGTGCCAGCAGCTTAAATCTAGGGAGGATCAATGAGCAGTTCTTC. Using reference TRBV7-3 and TRBJ2-1 for the parts outside the CDR3, the full variable domain is GAGVSQTPSNKVTEKGKYVELRCDPISGHTALYWYRQSLGQGPEFLIYFQGTGAADDSGLPNDRFFAVRPEGSVSTLKIQRTERGDSAVYLCASSLNLGRINEQFFGPGTRLTVL.

The table lists this clonotype with a few counts. The V call is TRBV10-2, the J call TRBJ2-5, with D unclear. V shed 6 bases and J shed 2 bases, with 10 bases lying between them. Germline CDR1 WSHSY, CDR2 SAAADI. There are 13 residues in the CDR3. The CDR3 DNA reads as TGCGCCAGCAGGACGGATTTTCAAGAGACCCAGTACTTC. Its protein product is CASRTDFQETQYF.

The chain uses TRBV5-1 and TRBJ2-5; TRBD1 agrees at 7 bases. Losses at the gene ends were 4 bases for V and 1 base for J; bases not matched to a gene: 7. This CDR3 region has 15 residues. Germline loops: CDR1 SGHRS, CDR2 YFSETQ. CDR3 bases: TGCGCCAGCAGCCGAAACTGGGACAGCCAAGAGACCCAGTACTTC. Its translation is CASSRNWDSQETQYF. The whole variable domain, filled in from reference TRBV5-1 and TRBJ2-5, reads KAGVTQTPRYLIKTRGQQVTLSCSPISGHRSVSWYQQTPGQGLQFLFEYFSETQRNKGNFPGRFSGRQFSNSRSEMNVSTLELGDSALYLCASSRNWDSQETQYFGPGTRLLVL.

The chain joins TRBV28 to TRBJ1-2; D ambiguous. This CDR3 is 13 amino acids long. Trimming took off 2 bases at V and 7 bases at J, with 11 bases between the two ends. Germline CDR1 reads MDHEN; CDR2 reads SYDVKM. CDR3 residues: CASSLGRRAGYTF. The CDR3 DNA reads as TGTGCCAGCAGTTTAGGAAGGCGGGCTGGCTACACCTTC.

The V call is TRBV18, the J call TRBJ2-6; 11 bases line up with TRBD1. The CDR3 runs 18 residues. J lost 0 bases, V lost 5 bases, and 6 bases had no gene match. Germline-derived CDR1 and CDR2 are KGHSH and LQKENI. The CDR3 bases are TGTGCCAGCTCATCCACCGGGACAGGGGGCTCTGGGGCCAACGTCCTGACTTTC. Translating gives CASSSTGTGGSGANVLTF.

The J gene is TRBJ1-4, the V gene TRBV7-9, with D uncertain. The length of the CDR3 is 14 residues. CDR1 is SEHNR, CDR2 FQNEAQ, per germline (reference sequence). Trimming shortened V by 1 base and J by 0 bases, and 3 bases separated the two germline ends. The CDR3 loop is CASSLDSTNEKLFF. In nucleotides, the CDR3 is TGTGCCAGCAGCTTAGATTCAACTAATGAAAAACTGTTTTTT.

The J gene is TRBJ1-1, the V gene TRBV7-3; D is undetermined. This CDR3 is 14 amino acids long. Trimming shortened V by 0 bases and J by 1 base, and 6 bases separated the two germline ends. In germline, CDR1 is SGHTA, CDR2 FQGTGA. The CDR3 nucleotides are TGTGCCAGCAGCTTAACCCCAGGGAACACTGAAGCTTTCTTT. This gives the protein CASSLTPGNTEAFF.